The 21 T cell receptor beta chains given below trace back to one sample, sequenced in a study of blood T cells in healthy people across ages. A second PCR of roughly 6 to 12 cycles used a sample-barcoded 5' primer and a J-beta primer mix. TCRdb fed the 5' RACE reads into MiXCR, producing one record per CDR3 protein. Here the sample spans around 990,000 distinct CDR3 sequences, less than 45% being singletons. Sequencing was done on a sample of blood. All receptors derive from a man younger than 35 in good health.

CDR3 region: CSASSGRGDEQFF. The CDR3 coding sequence is TGCAGTGCTAGTTCGGGACGAGGCGATGAGCAGTTCTTC. The J gene is TRBJ2-1, the V gene TRBV20-1, with D possibly being TRBD1 or TRBD2 (5 bases each). The CDR3 has 13 residues. The germline gives CDR1 DFQATT, CDR2 SNEGSKA (reference sequence). V lost 3 bases and J 8 bases, leaving 14 bases between the germline ends.

This clonotype has more than one count but fewer than ten. The chain carries TRBV20-1 and TRBJ1-5, with TRBD1 matching 7 bases. In germline, CDR1 is DFQATT, CDR2 SNEGSKA (reference sequence). J lost 6 bases, V lost 0 bases, and 5 bases had no gene match. There are 14 residues in the CDR3. CDR3 region: CSAREPTGTQPQHF. CDR3 coding DNA: TGCAGTGCTAGAGAACCGACAGGGACTCAGCCCCAGCATTTT.

This clonotype was picked up a small number of times. The rearrangement uses TRBV7-2 and TRBJ2-1; D might be TRBD2 (5 bases). Germline V gene lookup returns CDR1 SGHTA and CDR2 FQGNSA. The CDR3 contains 13 residues. Trimming stripped 6 bases from V and 10 bases from J, with 16 bases between. The CDR3: CASRLMSSQEQFF. The DNA for the CDR3 is TGTGCCAGCAGGCTTATGTCTAGCCAAGAGCAGTTCTTC.

V is TRBV15 and J is TRBJ2-1, with 8 bases fitting TRBD2. The CDR3 is 14 residues long. J lost 8 bases, V lost 7 bases, and 10 bases had no gene match. The germline V gene has CDR1 LNHNV and CDR2 YYDKDF (reference sequence). The CDR3 spells CATKSAGGPHEQFF. The CDR3 DNA sequence: TGTGCCACCAAATCCGCGGGAGGTCCACATGAGCAGTTCTTC.

The chain has TRBV25-1 and TRBJ2-4, with 7 bases that match TRBD1. The end of the DNA fits TRBJ2-7 better, so the J call may be wrong. The CDR3 loop spans 12 amino acids. Germline values: CDR1 MGHDK, CDR2 SYGVNS. The DNA for the CDR3 is TGTGCCCCCTCCCAGACAGGGAGCGAGCAGTACTTC. It codes for CAPSQTGSEQYF.

This clonotype was recorded many times. The gene calls are TRBV29-1 and TRBJ2-3; TRBD2 matches at 8 bases. The V and J ends lost 2 bases and 1 base, in that order; junction bases with no gene match: 8. CDR3 length equals 16 residues. Germline loops: CDR1 SQVTM, CDR2 ANQGSEA. CDR3: CSVEFFATSGTDTQYF. The CDR3 DNA is TGCAGCGTTGAATTCTTCGCGACTAGCGGCACAGATACGCAGTATTTT.

This clonotype was counted a few times. The genes are TRBV27 and TRBJ2-4; D may be TRBD2 (5 bases). This CDR3 has 17 residues. Trimming removed 5 bases at V and 13 bases at J, with 30 bases between. Germline lookup yields CDR1 MNHEY and CDR2 SMNVEV (reference sequence). CDR3 in amino acids: CASSPRTQGSQVWEQYF. The CDR3 nucleotides read TGTGCCAGCAGTCCCCGAACCCAAGGAAGTCAGGTTTGGGAGCAGTACTTC.

The gene calls are TRBV25-1 and TRBJ1-4, with TRBD1 matching 7 bases. This CDR3 is 17 amino acids long. The junction had 9 bases not matched to a gene; V was cut back by 0 bases and J by 5 bases. Germline V gene lookup returns CDR1 MGHDK and CDR2 SYGVNS. Here the CDR3 DNA reads TGTGCCAGCAGTGAATATGCCTCCGGGACAGAGAATGAAAAACTGTTTTTT. Its protein is CASSEYASGTENEKLFF.

The rearrangement uses TRBV20-1 and TRBJ1-1, with 7 bases fitting TRBD1. From germline, CDR1 is DFQATT and CDR2 SNEGSKA (reference sequence). This CDR3 comprises 13 residues. V shed 4 bases and J 7 bases; nucleotides not matched to a gene: 9. The CDR3 here is CSATQPGTDEAFF. In DNA, the CDR3 is TGCAGTGCTACACAGCCCGGGACAGATGAAGCTTTCTTT.

This clonotype was picked up a small number of times. This chain joins TRBV5-1 and TRBJ2-7; D unclear. The J call is uncertain, as TRBJ2-5 better fits the DNA end. The CDR3 loop spans 13 amino acids. Germline V CDR1 and CDR2: SGHRS, YFSETQ. DNA for the CDR3: TGCGCCAGCAGCTTGTTGCTTAAAGAGACCCAGTACTTC. The encoded protein is CASSLLLKETQYF.

The chain links TRBV6-6 to TRBJ1-1; D gene unclear. The V gene's germline CDR1 is MNHNY and CDR2 SVGAGI (reference sequence). The CDR3 contains 14 residues. V was clipped by 5 bases and J by 2 bases, with 12 bases between them. CDR3 region: CASSVMGTNTEAFF. The CDR3, as DNA: TGTGCCAGCAGTGTAATGGGAACAAACACTGAAGCTTTCTTT.

This sequence joins TRBV6-5 and TRBJ1-1; D remains ambiguous. Trimming removed 2 bases at V and 4 bases at J, with 11 bases between. The CDR3 totals 14 residues. CDR1 and CDR2 from the germline V gene are MNHEY and SVGAGI. The CDR3 DNA sequence: TGTGCCAGCAGTTACAGGGAGAGGGCCACTGAAGCTTTCTTT. The encoded protein is CASSYRERATEAFF.

A few counts support this clonotype. This rearrangement joins TRBV7-2 to TRBJ2-1; 9 nucleotides line up with TRBD2. Germline-derived CDR1 and CDR2 are SGHTA and FQGNSA. The CDR3 loop spans 18 amino acids. J gave up 4 bases and V 5 bases, and 15 bases lay outside the gene matches. The CDR3 spells CASSLKYHSSGVYNEQFF. CDR3 coding DNA: TGTGCCAGCAGCCTAAAATACCATTCTAGCGGGGTGTACAATGAGCAGTTCTTC.

This clonotype was observed a handful of times. The chain recombines TRBV6-5 with TRBJ1-2, with TRBD1 matching over 9 bases. CDR1 is MNHEY and CDR2 is SVGAGI in the germline V gene. The CDR3 has 15 amino acids. Trimming at V came to 6 bases and at J to 3 bases, leaving 8 bases not matched to a gene. CDR3 sequence reads: CASSLNRGHDYGYTF. CDR3 coding DNA: TGTGCCAGCAGCTTGAACAGGGGGCACGACTATGGCTACACCTTC.

The V gene is TRBV25-1, the J gene TRBJ1-2; D is unresolved. Trimming stripped 1 base from V and 5 bases from J, with 11 bases between. Germline V gene data show CDR1 as MGHDK and CDR2 as SYGVNS. CDR3 size: 14 residues. CDR3 nucleotides: TGTGCCAGCAGTGAATTTGTGGAGGCTTATGGCTACACCTTC. Translation: CASSEFVEAYGYTF.

The sample holds a few counts of this clonotype. The rearrangement links TRBV7-9 to TRBJ2-3; 11 bases agree with TRBD2. The ends lost 1 base at V and 5 bases at J; junction bases unmatched: 5. The V gene's germline CDR1 is SEHNR and CDR2 FQNEAQ (reference sequence). This CDR3 has 16 amino acids. As DNA, the CDR3 is TGTGCCAGCAGCTTAGGACTAGCGGGGACGAAAGATACGCAGTATTTT. Its protein is CASSLGLAGTKDTQYF.

The chain uses TRBV4-2 and TRBJ2-3; D possibly corresponds to TRBD2 (5 bases). Deletions cut 0 bases from V and 1 base from J, with 14 bases between. The CDR3 has 17 residues. Germline loops: CDR1 LGHNA, CDR2 YNFKEQ. In DNA, the CDR3 is TGTGCCAGCAGCCAAGATAACGGCGGGCCGCGCACAGATACGCAGTATTTT. Encoded protein: CASSQDNGGPRTDTQYF.

V is TRBV7-9 and J is TRBJ2-1; the D is unclear. The CDR3 contains 12 residues. Trimming removed 3 bases from V and 13 bases from J, with 13 bases in between. From germline, CDR1 is SEHNR and CDR2 FQNEAQ (reference sequence). The CDR3 coding sequence is TGTGCCAGCAGCTTTGGAGCTAAGACCCAGTTCTTC. Amino acid sequence: CASSFGAKTQFF. Full variable domain (outside the CDR3, taken from reference TRBV7-9 and TRBJ2-1): DTGVSQNPRHKITKRGQNVTFRCDPISEHNRLYWYRQTLGQGPEFLTYFQNEAQLEKSRLLSDRFSAERPKGSFSTLEIQRTEQGDSAMYLCASSFGAKTQFFGPGTRLTVL.

The chain recombines TRBV4-1 with TRBJ2-7; D remains ambiguous. The germline V gene has CDR1 MGHRA and CDR2 YSYEKL. The CDR3 consists of 15 residues. V lost 1 base and J lost 1, with 11 bases in between. In DNA form, the CDR3 reads TGCGCCAGCAGCCAAGTGGCACAGACTTCCTACGAGCAGTACTTC. Translation: CASSQVAQTSYEQYF.

In this sample, this clonotype turned up a few times. The chain is built from TRBV29-1 and TRBJ2-7, with D perhaps given as TRBD1 or TRBD2 (6 bases each). The V end was cut by 7 bases, the J end by 7 bases, with 29 bases between. Germline-derived CDR1 and CDR2 are SQVTM and ANQGSEA. CDR3 size: 16 residues. The DNA of the CDR3 is TGCAGCGGTGGCAGGGGAGGTTCAGCAACATACAATGAGCAGTACTTC. It codes for CSGGRGGSATYNEQYF.

The DNA for the CDR3 is TGTGCCAGCAGCTCGTACAAAGACGGTTCACCCCTCCACTTT. Its translation is CASSSYKDGSPLHF. This rearrangement joins TRBV2 to TRBJ1-6; D is ambiguous. Germline CDR1 and CDR2: SNHLY and FYNNEI. The CDR3 has 14 residues. Between the trimmed V and J ends, which lost 6 bases and 9 bases, there was a span of 15 bases.